These 25 T cell receptor beta chains share one sample of origin, sequenced in a study of persistence of HIV-infected CD4 T cells. These receptors are not linked to any known antigen. Overlapping HIV-1 Gag 15-mer peptides at 0.85 to 1 ug per peptide per mL were used. CD40L-negative CD69-negative CD45RO-high memory CD4+ T cells were sorted as populations depleted of antigen-responding cells. The immunoSEQ assay was version 4, run in survey mode. Only in-frame clones appear in the TCRdb table, and some are missing; sequencing was by immunoSEQ multiplex PCR. This repertoire shows around 60,000 clones, about 81% found once; its top ten account for about 1.5%. The sequencing used CD4+ T cells sorted from PBMCs after roughly 18-hour stimulation, collected from a patient who received antiretroviral therapy. These receptors were taken from an adult man with HIV who was CMV-seropositive.

The chain combines TRBV5-1 with TRBJ1-5, with no clear D. The germline V gene encodes CDR1 SGHRS and CDR2 YFSETQ. Trimming stripped 3 bases from V and 3 bases from J, with 13 bases between. The CDR3 spans 15 residues. The CDR3 bases are TGCGCCAGCAGCTGGACCGCAGGTCCCAATCAGCCCCAGCATTTT. This translates into CASSWTAGPNQPQHF.

This chain links TRBV24-1 with TRBJ2-1; weak D call: TRBD1 (6 bases). V was cut by 5 bases and J by 6 bases, with 10 bases left in between. The CDR3 loop spans 13 amino acids. The V gene's germline CDR1 is KGHDR and CDR2 SFDVKD. The DNA for the CDR3 is TGTGCCACCAGTGGGCAGGGGCCCAATGAGCAGTTCTTC. Translated: CATSGQGPNEQFF.

This chain connects TRBV9 to TRBJ1-4; D may be TRBD1 (6 bases). This CDR3 has 14 residues. Trimming left V 6 bases short and J 8 bases short, with 17 bases between. Germline V gene lookup returns CDR1 SGDLS and CDR2 YYNGEE. The chain's CDR3 is CASTLNRVGEKLFF. The DNA for the CDR3 is TGTGCCAGCACCCTGAACAGGGTGGGCGAAAAACTGTTTTTT.

The chain employs TRBV19 and TRBJ1-2, with TRBD1 matching over 8 bases. The CDR3 is made up of 14 amino acids. The ends lost 5 bases at V and 5 bases at J; junction bases unmatched: 7. Per the germline V gene, CDR1 is LNHDA and CDR2 is SQIVND (reference sequence). Here the CDR3 DNA reads TGTGCCAGTAGTCCCAGGGGGCTGGAGTATGGCTACACCTTC. Protein sequence: CASSPRGLEYGYTF.

J is TRBJ2-3 and V is TRBV18, with D possibly being TRBD1 (6 bases). CDR1 and CDR2 from the germline V gene are KGHSH and LQKENI. The CDR3 spans 13 residues. V lost 4 bases and J lost 4, with 9 bases in between. CDR3: CASSRAGADTQYF. The CDR3 nucleotides are TGTGCCAGCTCACGCGCAGGGGCAGATACGCAGTATTTT.

The CDR3 reads CASSLGTQGNTEAFF. The CDR3 bases are TGCGCCAGCAGCTTAGGGACGCAGGGGAACACTGAAGCTTTCTTT. The rearrangement uses TRBV5-1 and TRBJ1-1, with D possibly matching TRBD1 (5 bases). V dropped 2 bases and J dropped 1 base, with 12 bases sitting between them. This CDR3 has 15 amino acids. CDR1 and CDR2 from the germline V gene are SGHRS and YFSETQ.

The J gene is TRBJ1-2, the V gene TRBV6-5, with D maybe TRBD1 (6 bases). V shed 4 bases and J shed 4 bases, with 13 bases lying between them. The CDR3 runs 14 residues. Per the germline V gene, CDR1 is MNHEY and CDR2 is SVGAGI. The CDR3 coding sequence is TGTGCCAGCAGTTCCCCGGGACAAAGCTATGGCTACACCTTC. Encoded protein: CASSSPGQSYGYTF.

This sequence joins TRBV28 and TRBJ2-1; possibly TRBD1 or TRBD2 for D (5 bases each). V lost 2 bases to trimming and J lost 3 bases, with 8 bases between them. The length of the CDR3 is 14 residues. Germline V gene lookup returns CDR1 MDHEN and CDR2 SYDVKM. The CDR3 loop reads CASSLVGRYNEQFF. CDR3 nucleotide sequence: TGTGCCAGCAGTTTAGTGGGACGCTACAATGAGCAGTTCTTC.

The rearrangement joins TRBV28 to TRBJ2-7; TRBD2 agrees at 8 bases. J was trimmed by 7 bases and V by 8 bases; bases with no gene match: 7. This CDR3 has 12 residues. Germline CDR1 and CDR2: MDHEN and SYDVKM. The CDR3 loop reads CASREGTREQYF. The CDR3 DNA follows: TGTGCCAGCCGGGAGGGAACGAGGGAGCAGTACTTC. The full variable domain, with the rest looked up from reference TRBV28 and TRBJ2-7, is DVKVTQSSRYLVKRTGEKVFLECVQDMDHENMFWYRQDPGLGLRLIYFSYDVKMKEKGDIPEGYSVSREKKERFSLILESASTNQTSMYLCASREGTREQYFGPGTRLTVT.

The chain is built from TRBV28 and TRBJ2-1; 8 nucleotides align to TRBD1. This CDR3 has 16 amino acids. Germline V gives CDR1 MDHEN, CDR2 SYDVKM. V trimming: 4 bases; J trimming: 4 bases; junction bases outside the gene matches: 9. The CDR3, as DNA: TGTGCCAGCAGTTCTGTCGGACAGGGCGTTTACAATGAGCAGTTCTTC. Amino acids: CASSSVGQGVYNEQFF. The full variable domain, rest sourced from reference TRBV28 and TRBJ2-1, is DVKVTQSSRYLVKRTGEKVFLECVQDMDHENMFWYRQDPGLGLRLIYFSYDVKMKEKGDIPEGYSVSREKKERFSLILESASTNQTSMYLCASSSVGQGVYNEQFFGPGTRLTVL.

V and J are TRBV15 and TRBJ2-7; D is uncertain. This CDR3 region has 13 residues. V lost 0 bases and J 4 bases, leaving 7 bases between the germline ends. In germline, CDR1 is LNHNV, CDR2 YYDKDF (reference sequence). The CDR3 here is CATSRDPGYEQYF. CDR3 bases: TGTGCCACCAGCAGAGATCCAGGTTACGAGCAGTACTTC. The full variable domain, its missing parts supplied by reference TRBV15 and TRBJ2-7, is DAMVIQNPRYQVTQFGKPVTLSCSQTLNHNVMYWYQQKSSQAPKLLFHYYDKDFNNEADTPDNFQSRRPNTSFCFLDIRSPGLGDTAMYLCATSRDPGYEQYFGPGTRLTVT.

The rearrangement uses TRBV6-5 and TRBJ2-3; 9 bases map to TRBD1. Trimming at V came to 8 bases and at J to 3 bases, leaving 3 bases not matched to a gene. There are 13 residues in the CDR3. CDR1 MNHEY and CDR2 SVGAGI come from the germline V gene. The CDR3: CASGDRATDTQYF. Written as DNA, the CDR3 is TGTGCCAGCGGGGACAGGGCAACAGATACGCAGTATTTT.

The V and J genes are TRBV19 and TRBJ1-1, with 8 nucleotides matching TRBD1. From germline, CDR1 is LNHDA and CDR2 SQIVND (reference sequence). CDR3 size: 14 residues. The V and J ends lost 1 base and 3 bases, in that order; junction bases with no gene match: 1. This chain's CDR3 is CASSIVQGDTEAFF. The CDR3 coding sequence is TGTGCCAGTAGTATAGTACAGGGGGACACTGAAGCTTTCTTT.

This chain joins TRBV27 and TRBJ2-1; 10 bases fit TRBD1. The CDR3 runs 15 residues. The germline V gene encodes CDR1 MNHEY and CDR2 SMNVEV (reference sequence). After removal of 3 bases from V and 7 bases from J, the junction contained 6 bases not matched to a gene. Here the CDR3 DNA reads TGTGCCAGCAGTTTCCGGGACAGGGGACGGAATGAGCAGTTCTTC. Amino acid sequence: CASSFRDRGRNEQFF.

The J gene is TRBJ1-4, the V gene TRBV12-5; TRBD1 matches at 8 bases. V was clipped by 1 base and J by 3 bases; unmatched bases: 16. This CDR3 spans 20 amino acids. Per the germline V gene, CDR1 is LGHNT and CDR2 is FRNRAP. In DNA form, the CDR3 reads TGTGCTAGTGGTTTGGCCCGAGGACAGGGAGGTCCCAGTGCTAATGAAAAACTGTTTTTT. Protein sequence: CASGLARGQGGPSANEKLFF.

The chain combines TRBV3-1 (or the pseudogene TRBV3-2) with TRBJ1-2; weak D call: TRBD1 (6 bases). The germline CDR1 and CDR2 sequences are LGHDT and YNNKEL (reference sequence). Deletions cut 1 base from V and 1 base from J, with 13 bases between. The CDR3 extends over 16 amino acids. This chain's CDR3 is CASSQGGGGLNYGYTF. CDR3 nucleotide sequence: TGTGCCAGCAGCCAAGGCGGTGGGGGGCTTAACTATGGCTACACCTTC.

This clone was detected many times. The J gene is TRBJ2-7, the V gene TRBV20-1; D may be TRBD1 (6 bases). The V end lost 7 bases, the J end lost 6 bases, and 13 bases lay between the germline ends. CDR3 length: 11 residues. Germline V CDR1 and CDR2: DFQATT, SNEGSKA (reference sequence). CDR3 region: CSEQGPGEQYF. Here the CDR3 DNA reads TGCAGTGAACAGGGACCAGGCGAGCAGTACTTC.

V and J are TRBV4-2 and TRBJ2-3; D tentatively fits TRBD1 or TRBD2 (6 bases each). Trimming removed 4 bases at V and 2 bases at J, with 16 bases between. Per the germline V gene, CDR1 is LGHNA and CDR2 is YNFKEQ. The CDR3 is 16 residues long. The CDR3 protein is CASSRGGGVPTDTQYF. The CDR3 region has the DNA TGTGCCAGCAGCCGTGGGGGCGGGGTCCCCACAGATACGCAGTATTTT.

To note about this clone: In this CDR3 the conserved last residue, phenylalanine or tryptophan, is missing, so a read error is likely. The DNA is left out, because the CDR3 cannot be placed on it with certainty; the CDR3 is given as TCRdb lists it. The CDR3 loop is CSAVGQGVSFL. The chain is built from TRBV29-1 and TRBJ2-3; the D segment call TRBD1 is taken from the table without a DNA check. The CDR3 totals 11 residues, both ends included. CDR1 and CDR2 from the germline V gene are SQVTM and ANQGSEA.

Only one count was recorded for this clone. The V and J genes are TRBV24-1 and TRBJ2-1; 9 bases fit TRBD1. The length of the CDR3 is 16 residues. Germline V gene data show CDR1 as KGHDR and CDR2 as SFDVKD. The V and J ends lost 3 bases and 6 bases, in that order; junction bases with no gene match: 8. The CDR3 spells CATSDDRGSGPNEQFF. CDR3 DNA sequence: TGTGCCACCAGTGATGACAGGGGGAGTGGACCCAATGAGCAGTTCTTC.

The chain combines TRBV5-1 with TRBJ2-7; D may be TRBD2 (6 bases). The CDR3 spans 14 residues. Trimming stripped 1 base from V and 5 bases from J, with 13 bases between. Per germline, CDR1 SGHRS and CDR2 YFSETQ. This CDR3 reads CASSLLGGVDEQYF. As DNA, the CDR3 is TGCGCCAGCAGCTTGTTAGGAGGGGTTGACGAGCAGTACTTC.

V and J are TRBV6-5 and TRBJ1-1, with 9 bases lining up with TRBD1. The CDR3 extends over 14 amino acids. V lost 4 bases and J lost 4; bases outside the gene matches: 4. Germline values: CDR1 MNHEY, CDR2 SVGAGI. CDR3 in amino acids: CASSSQDRGTEAFF. The CDR3 region has the DNA TGTGCCAGCAGTTCCCAGGACAGGGGCACTGAAGCTTTCTTT.

The chain combines TRBV5-5 with TRBJ2-2; 13 nucleotides line up with TRBD2. Germline CDR1 SGHKS, CDR2 YYEKEE (reference sequence). This CDR3 contains 16 residues. The V gene end was trimmed by 3 bases and the J gene end by 4 bases; junction bases not matched to a gene: 3. CDR3 in amino acids: CASSSGLAGITGELFF. The CDR3 coding sequence is TGTGCCAGCAGCTCGGGACTAGCGGGGATCACCGGGGAGCTGTTTTTT.

This chain joins TRBV3-1 (or the pseudogene TRBV3-2) and TRBJ1-2, with D possibly TRBD1 on 5 matching bases. Trimming cost V 1 base and J 5 bases, with 17 bases left between them. The CDR3 runs 16 residues. Per the germline V gene, CDR1 is LGHDT and CDR2 is YNNKEL (reference sequence). The CDR3 spells CASSQGMGEEGYGYTF. The CDR3 DNA reads as TGTGCCAGCAGCCAAGGTATGGGGGAGGAAGGTTATGGCTACACCTTC.

The chain carries TRBV28 and TRBJ1-5; no firm D call. From germline, CDR1 is MDHEN and CDR2 SYDVKM. This CDR3 is built from 13 residues. Trimming removed 8 bases at V and 4 bases at J, with 12 bases between. The CDR3 DNA is TGTGCCAGCGGAGGGCCTACGAATCAGCCCCAGCATTTT. Translation: CASGGPTNQPQHF.